The TCR beta chain under discussion was sequenced for a study of T cell responses to AZD1222 COVID-19 vaccine. Study-wide results and limits: Two AZD1222 doses significantly raised spike-specific TCR breadth and depth over controls. Among spike-specific TCRs, nearly half reportedly target unmutated variant regions.

Assay used: immunoSEQ multiplex PCR; TCRdb lists only in-frame clones, some missing. The profile shows about 150,000 clones, roughly 90% of them singletons. CDR3 length equals 16 residues. CDR1 is SGHRS, CDR2 YFSETQ, per germline. Unmatched junction bases numbered 9, after V lost 4 bases and J lost 0 bases. Worth noting for this clone: As yet, its antigen is unknown.

The TCR was taken from an adult in good health. The sequencing here drew on peripheral blood, taken on day 0 of AZD1222 vaccination. The V gene is TRBV5-1, the J gene TRBJ2-7; TRBD2 agrees at 8 bases. The CDR3 DNA follows: TGCGCCAGCAGCCCCCTTGCAGGGACTAGCTCCTACGAGCAGTACTTC. This translates into CASSPLAGTSSYEQYF. Supplemented by reference TRBV5-1 and TRBJ2-7, the full variable domain reads KAGVTQTPRYLIKTRGQQVTLSCSPISGHRSVSWYQQTPGQGLQFLFEYFSETQRNKGNFPGRFSGRQFSNSRSEMNVSTLELGDSALYLCASSPLAGTSSYEQYFGPGTRLTVT.